The rows below give T cell receptor beta chains drawn from one sample of a study of identical twins. TCRdb reanalysed the 5' RACE reads using MiXCR and keeps one entry per CDR3 protein. The table has about 790,000 distinct CDR3 sequences, 15% to 20% seen once; the top ten hold less than 15%. These same data were also listed under a study on T cells expressing NK-cell markers.

Material for sequencing was PBMCs. Receptor source: a young woman in good health. Each CDR3 is given with its conserved first and last residue. D genes are given only for firm matches. Clone sizes are given selectively: once, few, many, or a class where the clone is expanded.

clone_size: few
v_call: TRBV11-1
d_call: TRBD2
j_call: TRBJ2-1
cdr3_nt: TGTGCCAGCAGGCCCAGGACTAGCGGGAGGGCCACATCCTACAATGAGCAGTTCTTC
cdr3_aa: CASRPRTSGRATSYNEQFF

clone_size: .
v_call: TRBV5-5
d_call: .
j_call: TRBJ2-7
cdr3_nt: TGTGCCAGCAGCTGGAAGGAGGGTCGGGGCTACGAGCAGTACTTC
cdr3_aa: CASSWKEGRGYEQYF

clone_size: few
v_call: TRBV2
d_call: TRBD2
j_call: TRBJ2-3
cdr3_nt: TGTGCCAGCAGTGGCATGTCTAGCGGGGGGCCCTCGGGAGATACGCAGTATTTT
cdr3_aa: CASSGMSSGGPSGDTQYF

clone_size: few
v_call: TRBV3-1
d_call: TRBD1
j_call: TRBJ2-7
cdr3_nt: TGTGCCAGCAGCCAATTGGGACAGGGAATTGGGGAGCAGTACTTC
cdr3_aa: CASSQLGQGIGEQYF

clone_size: .
v_call: TRBV20-1
d_call: .
j_call: TRBJ2-3
cdr3_nt: TGCAGTGCGGCTATAGCCTCCATGGGGCTCACAGATACGCAGTATTTT
cdr3_aa: CSAAIASMGLTDTQYF

clone_size: .
v_call: TRBV20-1
d_call: .
j_call: TRBJ2-3
cdr3_nt: TGCAGTGCTATGGGACGGCGCACAGATACGCAGTATTTT
cdr3_aa: CSAMGRRTDTQYF

clone_size: few
v_call: TRBV11-2
d_call: TRBD2
j_call: TRBJ2-1
cdr3_nt: TGTGCCAGCAGCCCTCTAGCGGGTCCCACGTCCGCTGAGCAGTTCTTC
cdr3_aa: CASSPLAGPTSAEQFF

clone_size: .
v_call: TRBV4-3
d_call: TRBD2
j_call: TRBJ2-1
cdr3_nt: TGCGCCAGCAGCCAAGAAGGGTGGCTAGCGGGGATCAATGAGCAGTTCTTC
cdr3_aa: CASSQEGWLAGINEQFF

clone_size: many
v_call: TRBV12-3/TRBV12-4
d_call: .
j_call: TRBJ1-1
cdr3_nt: TGTGCCAGCAGTCAACGGGACTACACTGAAGCTTTCTTT
cdr3_aa: CASSQRDYTEAFF

clone_size: few
v_call: TRBV5-8
d_call: TRBD2
j_call: TRBJ2-5
cdr3_nt: TGTGCCAGCAGCCCATTAGCGGGAGGAGGTGAGACCCAGTACTTC
cdr3_aa: CASSPLAGGGETQYF

clone_size: few
v_call: TRBV5-1
d_call: TRBD2
j_call: TRBJ2-2
cdr3_nt: TGCGCCAGCAGCTTGCGCGGGAGGGCCCACACCGGGGAGCTGTTTTTT
cdr3_aa: CASSLRGRAHTGELFF

clone_size: .
v_call: TRBV5-1
d_call: .
j_call: TRBJ2-7
cdr3_nt: TGCGCCAGCAGCGACCCGGGCTCAGAGGCCCGGCAGTACTTC
cdr3_aa: CASSDPGSEARQYF

clone_size: .
v_call: TRBV12-3/TRBV12-4
d_call: .
j_call: TRBJ2-1
cdr3_nt: TGTGCCAGCACTGAAGGGGGGGTGACCTACAATGAGCAGTTCTTC
cdr3_aa: CASTEGGVTYNEQFF

clone_size: few
v_call: TRBV6-1
d_call: .
j_call: TRBJ1-5
cdr3_nt: TGTGCCAGCAGTGAATCCCAACCCCGGCCCCAGCATTTT
cdr3_aa: CASSESQPRPQHF

clone_size: .
v_call: TRBV30
d_call: TRBD2
j_call: TRBJ2-5
cdr3_nt: TGTGCCTGGAGTAGGACTAGCGGAGAGACCCAGTACTTC
cdr3_aa: CAWSRTSGETQYF

clone_size: few
v_call: TRBV5-1
d_call: TRBD2
j_call: TRBJ2-7
cdr3_nt: TGCGCCAGCAGCTTGGCGTCTAGCGGGGGAGGCTACGAGCAGTACTTC
cdr3_aa: CASSLASSGGGYEQYF

clone_size: .
v_call: TRBV5-1
d_call: TRBD1
j_call: TRBJ2-1
cdr3_nt: TGCGCCAGCAGCTTGGCCAGGGACAGCTCCTACAATGAGCAGTTCTTC
cdr3_aa: CASSLARDSSYNEQFF

clone_size: .
v_call: TRBV2
d_call: .
j_call: TRBJ1-2
cdr3_nt: TGTGCCAGCAGTGAAGGTTTGGGTTGGGGCTACACCTTC
cdr3_aa: CASSEGLGWGYTF

clone_size: many
v_call: TRBV12-3/TRBV12-4
d_call: TRBD1
j_call: TRBJ2-2
cdr3_nt: TGTGCCAGCAGTCCTCGGGACAGGGACACCGGGGAGCTGTTTTTT
cdr3_aa: CASSPRDRDTGELFF

clone_size: .
v_call: TRBV19
d_call: .
j_call: TRBJ2-2
cdr3_nt: TGTGCCAGTATCCCACTCGGCAGGGGTTGGACCGGGGAGCTGTTTTTT
cdr3_aa: CASIPLGRGWTGELFF

clone_size: .
v_call: TRBV30
d_call: TRBD1
j_call: TRBJ1-1
cdr3_nt: TGTGCCTGGTGGCGAGGGGGCGGGAACACTGAAGCTTTCTTT
cdr3_aa: CAWWRGGGNTEAFF

clone_size: .
v_call: TRBV6-2/TRBV6-3
d_call: .
j_call: TRBJ1-1
cdr3_nt: TGTGCCAGCAGTTATGATTGGAGCGCTGAAGCTTTCTTT
cdr3_aa: CASSYDWSAEAFF